This T cell receptor (beta chain) was sequenced during a study of blood T cell repertoires in COVID-19. Turning to the study itself: PBMCs, B-cell-depleted T cells, or T cells provided the cDNA or gDNA that made up the material.

Data came from immunoSEQ multiplex PCR; TCRdb stores just in-frame clones and leaves some out. The sample contains under 300,000 clones, more than 70% of which appear only once. V lost 2 bases, J lost 5 bases, and 19 bases lay in between. Per the germline V gene, CDR1 is LNHDA and CDR2 is SQIVND (reference sequence). The CDR3 runs to 16 residues. Sequenced material: peripheral blood. This clonotype was obtained from a man of 80 years or more with acute or convalescent COVID-19. The rearrangement uses TRBV19 and TRBJ2-7; perhaps TRBD1 as D (7 bases). CDR3 loop: CASSIRGGQGGDEQYF. CDR3 coding DNA: TGTGCCAGTAGTATAAGAGGCGGGCAGGGGGGAGACGAGCAGTACTTC.